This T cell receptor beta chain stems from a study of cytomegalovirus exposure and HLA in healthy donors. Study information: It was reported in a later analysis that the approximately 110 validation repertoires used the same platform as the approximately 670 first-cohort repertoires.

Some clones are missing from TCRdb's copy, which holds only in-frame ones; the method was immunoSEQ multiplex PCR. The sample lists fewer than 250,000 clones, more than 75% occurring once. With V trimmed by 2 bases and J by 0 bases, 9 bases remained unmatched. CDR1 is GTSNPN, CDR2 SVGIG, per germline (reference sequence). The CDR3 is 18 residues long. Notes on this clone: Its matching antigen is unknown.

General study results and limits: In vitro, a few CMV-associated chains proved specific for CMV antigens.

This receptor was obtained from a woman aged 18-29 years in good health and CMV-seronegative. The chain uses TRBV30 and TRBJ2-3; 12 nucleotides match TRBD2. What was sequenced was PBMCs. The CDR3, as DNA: TGTGCCTGGAGTCTAGCGGGAGGGCGGTTTGTGAGCACAGATACGCAGTATTTT. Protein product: CAWSLAGGRFVSTDTQYF.